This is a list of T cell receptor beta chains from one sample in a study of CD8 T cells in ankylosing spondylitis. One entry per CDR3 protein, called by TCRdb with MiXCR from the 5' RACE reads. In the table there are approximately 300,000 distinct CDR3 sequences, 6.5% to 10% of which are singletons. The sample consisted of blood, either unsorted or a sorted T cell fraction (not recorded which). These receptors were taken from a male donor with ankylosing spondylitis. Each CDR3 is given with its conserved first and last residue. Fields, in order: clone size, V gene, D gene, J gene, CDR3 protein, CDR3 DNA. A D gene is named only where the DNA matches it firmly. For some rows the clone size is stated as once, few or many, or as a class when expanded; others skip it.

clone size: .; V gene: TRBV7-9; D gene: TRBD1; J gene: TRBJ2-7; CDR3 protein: CASARTGAEQYF; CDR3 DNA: TGTGCCAGCGCAAGGACAGGGGCCGAGCAGTACTTC
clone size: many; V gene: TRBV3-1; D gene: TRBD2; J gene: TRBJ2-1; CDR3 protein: CASSHGTSGTDNEQFF; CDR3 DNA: TGTGCCAGCAGCCACGGGACTAGCGGGACCGACAATGAGCAGTTCTTC
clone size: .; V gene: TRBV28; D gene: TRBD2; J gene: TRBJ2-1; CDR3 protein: CASSLWGRGSYNEQFF; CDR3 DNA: TGTGCCAGCAGTTTATGGGGGAGGGGCTCCTACAATGAGCAGTTCTTC
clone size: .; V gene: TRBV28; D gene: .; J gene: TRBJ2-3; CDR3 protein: CASSLSATQYF; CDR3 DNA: TGTGCCAGCAGTTTGTCTGCCACGCAGTATTTT
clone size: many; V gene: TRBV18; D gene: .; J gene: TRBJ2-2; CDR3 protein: CASSPLDRPGELFF; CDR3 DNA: TGTGCCAGCTCACCATTGGACCGGCCCGGGGAGCTGTTTTTT
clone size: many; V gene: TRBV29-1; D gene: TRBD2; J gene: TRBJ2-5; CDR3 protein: CSVSLAAYQETQYF; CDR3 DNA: TGCAGCGTTTCGCTAGCGGCGTACCAAGAGACCCAGTACTTC
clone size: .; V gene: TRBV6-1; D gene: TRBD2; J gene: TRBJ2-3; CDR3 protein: CASTPGLAGTDTQYF; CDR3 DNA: TGTGCCAGCACCCCAGGACTAGCGGGCACAGATACGCAGTATTTT
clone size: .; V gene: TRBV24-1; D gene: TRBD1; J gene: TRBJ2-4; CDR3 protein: CATSDLDRGVPKNIQYF; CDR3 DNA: TGTGCCACCAGTGACCTCGACAGGGGAGTTCCCAAAAACATTCAGTACTTC
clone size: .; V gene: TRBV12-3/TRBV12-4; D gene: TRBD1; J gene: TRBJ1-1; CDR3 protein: CASSSTGAPNTEAFF; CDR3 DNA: TGTGCCAGCAGTTCTACAGGGGCGCCGAACACTGAAGCTTTCTTT
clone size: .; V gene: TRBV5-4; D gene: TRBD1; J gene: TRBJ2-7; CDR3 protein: CASSSSRDRNLYEQYF; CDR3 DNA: TGTGCCAGCAGCTCATCGAGGGACAGAAACCTCTACGAGCAGTACTTC
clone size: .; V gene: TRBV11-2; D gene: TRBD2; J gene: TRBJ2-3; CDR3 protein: CASSSLAGAVDTQYF; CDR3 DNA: TGTGCCAGCAGCTCGCTAGCGGGGGCGGTTGATACGCAGTATTTT